This TCR beta chain comes out of a study of blood T cell repertoires in COVID-19 (dated by TCRdb to about 2020). Concerning the study at large: Samples covering the acute and convalescent phases of COVID-19 were provided by collaborators in the United States, Italy and Spain. Samples were obtained from the ongoing ImmuneRACE study (first 160 participants) and from 1,254 subjects provided by 6 global collaborators. The repertoires were released in a freely available public database meant as a resource for research on the immune response to SARS-CoV-2. Nearly every sample came with metadata listing a de-identified subject ID, COVID-19 status, age in years and sex. Where available, HLA class I and class II types were taken from metadata supplied by the sample provider and were not determined by assay-based typing. The prospective study material was composed of cDNA or gDNA derived from T cells, B-cell-depleted T cells, or PBMCs. The dataset comprised deeply sampled blood TCRbeta repertoires from subjects exposed to, actively infected with, or recovered from COVID-19.

Collaborating institutions collected whole blood in K2EDTA tubes following their own protocols. For TCRbeta analysis, collaborators shipped samples in one of three forms: frozen whole blood, isolated PBMCs, or DNA extracted from either of those sample types. Note on this clone: What antigen it recognizes has not been identified. There are no base qualities to consult, and no much larger clone falls within one base.

From the germline V gene (reference sequence), CDR1 is GTSNPN and CDR2 is SVGIG. The junction shows trimming of 1 base on V and 6 bases on J, plus 12 bases between the germline ends. From cysteine to phenylalanine, the CDR3 is 14 amino acids long. Left in the record is the CDR3 DNA by itself, 42 bases read in frame from the first base. Study-wide conclusions, independent of this receptor: Clinical and demographic metadata were provided uncurated, with the amount varying by source and participant.

TCRbeta CDR3 regions were amplified from genomic DNA using the immunoSEQ Assay, a bias-controlled multiplex PCR. The authors' analysis ran thus. The number of nucleated cells in each sample was estimated from the amplification of reference gene primers within the assay. To quantify the absolute abundance of each unique TCRbeta CDR3 rearrangement, sequence reads were collapsed and filtered. For each sample, productive Simpson clonality was calculated as the square root of Simpson's diversity index across productive rearrangements. TCRdb limited this immuneACCESS table to in-frame rearrangements with V and J called. A share of clones is missing; checked studies link under half to unresolved V genes, and the rest is unexplained. That table furnishes V, J and clone size, whereas the DNA furnished D and trimming. A total of roughly 100,000 clones appear in this sample, 75% to 90% of them only once. The ten biggest clones cover 13% of the sample.

Input material: peripheral blood. The source of this sequence is a human donor in a cohort sampled during active or convalescent COVID-19. The chain is assembled from TRBV30 and TRBJ1-4; the D gene is perhaps TRBD1, from 5 matching bases. The CDR3 protein sequence reads: CAWSGGQGDEKLFF. The sequenced DNA: TGTGCCTGGAGTGGTGGGCAAGGGGATGAAAAACTGTTTTTT.